This T cell receptor beta chain derives from a study of cytomegalovirus exposure and HLA in healthy donors. Study information: A previous analysis identified approximately 120 million unique TCR beta sequences derived from about 180 million T cells. Study conclusions and caveats: The study listed 150 to 200 cytomegalovirus-associated TCR beta chains. In a later analysis, TCR beta V- and J-gene trimming was associated with a missense DCLRE1C variant.

60 Vbeta and 13 Jbeta primers were used in PCR. This table comes from immunoSEQ multiplex PCR, and its TCRdb copy is limited to in-frame clones, with some not included. Of 150,000 or so clones listed, approximately 81% were seen once; the top ten hold more than 2%. This clone was found once. Its antigen is undetermined. One end of the junction fails to match germline, which may point to a read error. Sequencing was performed on PBMCs. This TCR derives from a woman in her late teens or twenties in good health and CMV-seronegative.

CDR3 sequence reads: CSSSLKTGVIGNIQYF. The CDR3 DNA sequence: TGTTCCAGCAGTCTTAAGACAGGGGTCATCGGAAACATTCAGTACTTC. The J gene is TRBJ2-4, the V gene TRBV7-9; 8 bases align to TRBD1. Germline-derived CDR1 and CDR2 are SEHNR and FQNEAQ (reference sequence). This CDR3 contains 16 residues.